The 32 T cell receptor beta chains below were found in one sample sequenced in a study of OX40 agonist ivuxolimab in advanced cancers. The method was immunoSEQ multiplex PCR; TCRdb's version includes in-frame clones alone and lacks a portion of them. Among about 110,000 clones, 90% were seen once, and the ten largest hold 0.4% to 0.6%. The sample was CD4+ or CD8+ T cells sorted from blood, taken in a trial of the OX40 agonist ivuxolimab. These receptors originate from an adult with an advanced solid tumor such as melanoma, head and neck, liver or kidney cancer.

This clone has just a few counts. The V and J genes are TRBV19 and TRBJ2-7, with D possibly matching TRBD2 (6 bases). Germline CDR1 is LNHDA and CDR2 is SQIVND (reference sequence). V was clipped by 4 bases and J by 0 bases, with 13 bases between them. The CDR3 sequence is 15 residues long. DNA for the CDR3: TGTGCCAGTAGTACTCCGGGACTGCACTCCTACGAGCAGTACTTC. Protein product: CASSTPGLHSYEQYF.

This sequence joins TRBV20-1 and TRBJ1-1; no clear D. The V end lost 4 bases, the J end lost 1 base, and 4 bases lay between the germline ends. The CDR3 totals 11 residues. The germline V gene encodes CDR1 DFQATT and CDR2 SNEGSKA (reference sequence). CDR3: CSATENTEAFF. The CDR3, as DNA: TGCAGTGCTACAGAGAACACTGAAGCTTTCTTT.

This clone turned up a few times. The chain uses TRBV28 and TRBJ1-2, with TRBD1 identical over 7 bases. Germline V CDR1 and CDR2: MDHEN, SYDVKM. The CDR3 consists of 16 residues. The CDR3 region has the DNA TGTGCGACGAGAGTGAGGGGGCCCTTTTCTTCCTATGGCTACACCTTC. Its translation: CATRVRGPFSSYGYTF.

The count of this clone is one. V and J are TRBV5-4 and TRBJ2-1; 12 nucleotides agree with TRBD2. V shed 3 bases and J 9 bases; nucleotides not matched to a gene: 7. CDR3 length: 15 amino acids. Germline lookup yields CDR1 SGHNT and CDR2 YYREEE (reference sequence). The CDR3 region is CASSSGLAGYGEQFF. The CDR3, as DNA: TGTGCCAGCAGCTCCGGACTAGCGGGGTACGGTGAGCAGTTCTTC.

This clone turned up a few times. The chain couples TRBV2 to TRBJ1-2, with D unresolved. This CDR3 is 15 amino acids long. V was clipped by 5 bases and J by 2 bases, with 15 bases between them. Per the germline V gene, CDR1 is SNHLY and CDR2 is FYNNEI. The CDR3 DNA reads TGTGCCAGCAGTCCTGACTCCGGGAGCAACTATGGCTACACCTTC. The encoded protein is CASSPDSGSNYGYTF.

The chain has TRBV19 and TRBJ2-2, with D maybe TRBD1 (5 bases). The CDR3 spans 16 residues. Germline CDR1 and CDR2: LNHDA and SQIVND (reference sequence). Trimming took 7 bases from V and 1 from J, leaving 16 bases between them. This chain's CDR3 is CASKDRNHWNTGELFF. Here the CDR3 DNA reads TGTGCCAGTAAAGACAGAAACCATTGGAACACCGGGGAGCTGTTTTTT.

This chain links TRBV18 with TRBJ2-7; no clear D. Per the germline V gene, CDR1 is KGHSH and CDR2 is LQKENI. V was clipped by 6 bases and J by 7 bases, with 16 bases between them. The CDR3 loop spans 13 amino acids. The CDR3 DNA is TGTGCCAGCTCCCCAACTCCTACTGGAGAGCAGTACTTC. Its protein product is CASSPTPTGEQYF.

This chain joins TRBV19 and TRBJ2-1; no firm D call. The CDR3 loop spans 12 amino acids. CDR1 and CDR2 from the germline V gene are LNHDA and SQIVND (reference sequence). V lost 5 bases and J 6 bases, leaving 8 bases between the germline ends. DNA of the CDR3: TGTGCCAGTAGTCCACACCTCAATGAGCAGTTCTTC. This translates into CASSPHLNEQFF.

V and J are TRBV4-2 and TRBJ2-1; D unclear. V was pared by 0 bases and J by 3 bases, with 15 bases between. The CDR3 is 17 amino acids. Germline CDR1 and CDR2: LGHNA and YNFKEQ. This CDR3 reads CASSQDLASLYYNEQFF. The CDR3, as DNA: TGTGCCAGCAGCCAAGATTTGGCTTCCCTATACTACAATGAGCAGTTCTTC.

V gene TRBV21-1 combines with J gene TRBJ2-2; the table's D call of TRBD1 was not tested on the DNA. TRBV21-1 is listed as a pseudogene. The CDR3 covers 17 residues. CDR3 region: CASSKVPGQGAGGELFF. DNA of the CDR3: TGTGCCAGCAGCAAAGTTCCGGGACAGGGGGCCGGCGGGGAGCTGTTTTTT.

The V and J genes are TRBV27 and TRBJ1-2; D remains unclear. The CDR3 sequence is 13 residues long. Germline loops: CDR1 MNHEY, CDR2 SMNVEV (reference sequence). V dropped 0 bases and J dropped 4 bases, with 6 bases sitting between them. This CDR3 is CASSLSGIYGYTF. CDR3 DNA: TGTGCCAGCAGTTTATCTGGAATCTATGGCTACACCTTC.

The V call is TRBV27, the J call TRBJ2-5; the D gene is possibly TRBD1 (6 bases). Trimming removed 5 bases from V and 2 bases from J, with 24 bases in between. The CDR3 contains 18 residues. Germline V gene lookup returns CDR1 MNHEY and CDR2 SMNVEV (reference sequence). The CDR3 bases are TGTGCCAGCAGTCAACATTATTCCGGGACATCCCAGCAAGAGACCCAGTACTTC. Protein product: CASSQHYSGTSQQETQYF.

CDR3 loop: CASSVASANEQFF. For the CDR3, the DNA is TGTGCCAGCAGCGTAGCATCGGCCAATGAGCAGTTCTTC. The chain recombines TRBV9 with TRBJ2-1; D call uncertain. Between the trimmed V and J ends, which lost 0 bases and 6 bases, there was a span of 7 bases. CDR1 is SGDLS, CDR2 YYNGEE, per germline. The CDR3 is 13 residues long.

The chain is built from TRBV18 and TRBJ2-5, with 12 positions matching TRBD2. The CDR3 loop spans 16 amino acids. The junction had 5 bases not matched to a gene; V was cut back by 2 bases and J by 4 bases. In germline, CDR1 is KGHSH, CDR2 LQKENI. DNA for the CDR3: TGTGCCAGCTCACCAGGACTAGCGGGGACGGGAGAGACCCAGTACTTC. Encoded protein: CASSPGLAGTGETQYF.

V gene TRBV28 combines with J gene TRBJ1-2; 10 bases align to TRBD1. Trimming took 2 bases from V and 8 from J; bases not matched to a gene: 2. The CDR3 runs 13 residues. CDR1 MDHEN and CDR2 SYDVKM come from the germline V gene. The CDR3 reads CASSLGTGEGYTF. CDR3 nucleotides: TGTGCCAGCAGTTTAGGGACAGGGGAAGGCTACACCTTC.

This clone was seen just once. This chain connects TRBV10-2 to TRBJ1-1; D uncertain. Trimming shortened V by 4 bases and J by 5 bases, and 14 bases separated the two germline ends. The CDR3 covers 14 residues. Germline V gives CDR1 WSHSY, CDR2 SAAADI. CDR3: CASSGKTMVTEAFF. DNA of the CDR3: TGCGCCAGCAGTGGAAAAACTATGGTGACTGAAGCTTTCTTT.

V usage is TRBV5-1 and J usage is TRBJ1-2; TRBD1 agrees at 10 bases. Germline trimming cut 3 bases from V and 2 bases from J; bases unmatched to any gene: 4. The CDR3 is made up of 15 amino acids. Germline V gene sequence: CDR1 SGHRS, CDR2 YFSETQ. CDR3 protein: CASSWGTGANYGYTF. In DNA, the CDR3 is TGCGCCAGCAGCTGGGGGACAGGGGCCAACTATGGCTACACCTTC. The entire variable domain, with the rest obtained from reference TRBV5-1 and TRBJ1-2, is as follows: KAGVTQTPRYLIKTRGQQVTLSCSPISGHRSVSWYQQTPGQGLQFLFEYFSETQRNKGNFPGRFSGRQFSNSRSEMNVSTLELGDSALYLCASSWGTGANYGYTFGSGTRLTVV.

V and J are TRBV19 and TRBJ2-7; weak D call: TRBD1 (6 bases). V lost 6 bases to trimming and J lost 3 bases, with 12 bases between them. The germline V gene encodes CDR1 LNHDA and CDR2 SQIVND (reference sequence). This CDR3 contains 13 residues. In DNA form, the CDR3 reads TGTGCCAGTAGGTTCGCACAGGGCTACGAGCAGTACTTC. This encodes CASRFAQGYEQYF. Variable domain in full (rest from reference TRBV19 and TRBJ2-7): DGGITQSPKYLFRKEGQNVTLSCEQNLNHDAMYWYRQDPGQGLRLIYYSQIVNDFQKGDIAEGYSVSREKKESFPLTVTSAQKNPTAFYLCASRFAQGYEQYFGPGTRLTVT.

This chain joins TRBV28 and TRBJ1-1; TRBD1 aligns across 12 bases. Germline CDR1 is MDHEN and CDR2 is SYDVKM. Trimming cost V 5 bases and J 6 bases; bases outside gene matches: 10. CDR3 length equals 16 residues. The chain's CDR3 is CASSKGTGGEFAEAFF. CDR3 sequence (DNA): TGTGCCAGCAGTAAAGGGACAGGGGGCGAATTCGCTGAAGCTTTCTTT.

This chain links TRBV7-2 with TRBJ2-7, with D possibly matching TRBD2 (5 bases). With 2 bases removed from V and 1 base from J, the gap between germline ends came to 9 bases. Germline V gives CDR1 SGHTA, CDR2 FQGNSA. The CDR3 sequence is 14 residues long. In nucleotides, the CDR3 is TGTGCCAGCAGCTTATTTGCGGGTTCCTACGAGCAGTACTTC. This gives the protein CASSLFAGSYEQYF.

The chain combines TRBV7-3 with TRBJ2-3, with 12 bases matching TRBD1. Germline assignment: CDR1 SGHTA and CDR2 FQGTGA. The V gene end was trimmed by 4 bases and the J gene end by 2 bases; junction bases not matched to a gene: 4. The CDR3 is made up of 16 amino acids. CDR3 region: CASSWRGQGATDTQYF. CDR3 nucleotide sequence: TGTGCCAGCAGCTGGAGGGGACAGGGGGCCACAGATACGCAGTATTTT.

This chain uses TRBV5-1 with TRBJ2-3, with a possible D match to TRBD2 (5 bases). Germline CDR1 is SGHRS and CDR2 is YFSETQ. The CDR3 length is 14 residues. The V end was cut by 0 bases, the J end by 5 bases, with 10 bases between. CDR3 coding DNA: TGCGCCAGCAGCTTGGGTAGCGTCGGAGATACGCAGTATTTT. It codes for CASSLGSVGDTQYF. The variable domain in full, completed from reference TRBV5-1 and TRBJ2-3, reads KAGVTQTPRYLIKTRGQQVTLSCSPISGHRSVSWYQQTPGQGLQFLFEYFSETQRNKGNFPGRFSGRQFSNSRSEMNVSTLELGDSALYLCASSLGSVGDTQYFGPGTRLTVL.

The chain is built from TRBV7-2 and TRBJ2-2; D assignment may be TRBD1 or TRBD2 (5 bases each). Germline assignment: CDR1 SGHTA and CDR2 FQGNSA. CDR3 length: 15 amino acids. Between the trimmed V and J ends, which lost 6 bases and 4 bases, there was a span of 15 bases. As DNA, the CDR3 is TGTGCCAGCAGTTTGGGGGTTGCGGGCACCGGGGAGCTGTTTTTT. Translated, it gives CASSLGVAGTGELFF.

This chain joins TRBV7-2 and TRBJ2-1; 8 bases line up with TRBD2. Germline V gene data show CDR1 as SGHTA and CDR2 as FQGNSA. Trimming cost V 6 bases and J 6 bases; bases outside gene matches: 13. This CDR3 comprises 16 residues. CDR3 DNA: TGTGCCAGCAGTCAGGGATGGACTAGCTGGGTCAATGAGCAGTTCTTC. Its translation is CASSQGWTSWVNEQFF.

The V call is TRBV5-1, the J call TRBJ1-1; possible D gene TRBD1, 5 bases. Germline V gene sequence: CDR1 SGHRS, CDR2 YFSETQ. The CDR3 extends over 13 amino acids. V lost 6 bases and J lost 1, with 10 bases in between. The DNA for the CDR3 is TGCGCCAGCACGCTCGACAGGAACACTGAAGCTTTCTTT. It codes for CASTLDRNTEAFF.

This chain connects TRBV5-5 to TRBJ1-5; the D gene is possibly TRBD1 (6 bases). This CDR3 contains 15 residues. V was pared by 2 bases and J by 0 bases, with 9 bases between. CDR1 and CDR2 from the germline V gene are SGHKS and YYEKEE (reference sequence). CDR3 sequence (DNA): TGTGCCAGCAGCTTAGGGGGGTATAGCAATCAGCCCCAGCATTTT. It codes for CASSLGGYSNQPQHF.

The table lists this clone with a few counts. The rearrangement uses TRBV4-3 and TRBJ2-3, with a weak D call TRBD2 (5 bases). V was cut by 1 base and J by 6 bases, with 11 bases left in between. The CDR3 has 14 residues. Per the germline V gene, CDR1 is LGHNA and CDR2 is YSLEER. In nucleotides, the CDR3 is TGCGCCAGCAGCCAAGGAGGGCGCGCTGATACGCAGTATTTT. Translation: CASSQGGRADTQYF.

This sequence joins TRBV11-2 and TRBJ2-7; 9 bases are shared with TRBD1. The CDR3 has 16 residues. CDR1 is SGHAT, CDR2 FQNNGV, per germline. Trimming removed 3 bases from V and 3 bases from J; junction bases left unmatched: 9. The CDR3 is CASSLGAGTGSYEQYF. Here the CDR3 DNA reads TGTGCCAGCAGCTTGGGAGCCGGGACAGGGAGCTACGAGCAGTACTTC.

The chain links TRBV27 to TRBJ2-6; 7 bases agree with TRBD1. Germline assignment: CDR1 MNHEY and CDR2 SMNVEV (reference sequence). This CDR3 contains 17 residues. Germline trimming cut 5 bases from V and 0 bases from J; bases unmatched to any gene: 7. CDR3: CASSRGGQNSGANVLTF. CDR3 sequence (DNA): TGTGCCAGCAGTCGAGGGGGACAGAACTCTGGGGCCAACGTCCTGACTTTC.

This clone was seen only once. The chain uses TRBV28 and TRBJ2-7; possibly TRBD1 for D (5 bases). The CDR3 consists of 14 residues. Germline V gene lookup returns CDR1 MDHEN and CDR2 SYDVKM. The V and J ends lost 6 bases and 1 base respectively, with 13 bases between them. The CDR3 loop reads CASSTGAISYEQYF. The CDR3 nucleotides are TGTGCCAGCAGCACAGGAGCAATATCCTACGAGCAGTACTTC.

As DNA, the CDR3 is TGTGCCAGCAGTCCTAAGGGACAGGGGAAAAATGAGCAGTTCTTC. Translating it yields CASSPKGQGKNEQFF. The chain links TRBV7-3 to TRBJ2-1; 10 bases fit TRBD1. The CDR3 consists of 15 residues. The V and J ends lost 6 bases and 7 bases, in that order; junction bases with no gene match: 9. CDR1 is SGHTA, CDR2 FQGTGA, per germline.

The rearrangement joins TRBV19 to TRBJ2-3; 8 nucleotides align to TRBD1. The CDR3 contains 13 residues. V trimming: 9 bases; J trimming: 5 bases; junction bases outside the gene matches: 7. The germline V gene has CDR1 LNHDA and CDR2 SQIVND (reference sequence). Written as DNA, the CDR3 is TGTGCCAGCAGCAGGGGGCTGGAAGATACGCAGTATTTT. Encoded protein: CASSRGLEDTQYF.